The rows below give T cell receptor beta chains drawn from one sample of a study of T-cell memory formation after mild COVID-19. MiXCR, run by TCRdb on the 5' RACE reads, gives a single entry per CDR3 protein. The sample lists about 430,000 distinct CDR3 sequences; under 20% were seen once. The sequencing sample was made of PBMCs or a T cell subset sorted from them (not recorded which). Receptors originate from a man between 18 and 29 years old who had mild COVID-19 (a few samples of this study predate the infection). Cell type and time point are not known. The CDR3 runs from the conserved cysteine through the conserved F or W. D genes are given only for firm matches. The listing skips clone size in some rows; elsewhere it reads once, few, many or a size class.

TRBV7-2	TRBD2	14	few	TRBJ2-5	TGTGCCAGCAGCCGGGATCTCGGGGGGGAGACCCAGTACTTC	CASSRDLGGETQYF
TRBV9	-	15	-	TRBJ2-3	TGTGCCAGCAGCGTACAGGGACACCTCACAGATACGCAGTATTTT	CASSVQGHLTDTQYF
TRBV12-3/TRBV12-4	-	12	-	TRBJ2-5	TGTGCCAGCAGTCCTATACAGCGAACCCAGTACTTC	CASSPIQRTQYF
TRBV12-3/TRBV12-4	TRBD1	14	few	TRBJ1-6	TGTGCCAGCAGCCGCACAGGGGTTGATTCACCCCTCCACTTT	CASSRTGVDSPLHF
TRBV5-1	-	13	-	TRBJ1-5	TGCGCCAGCAGTTTCACAGGGTCTCAGCCCCAGCATTTT	CASSFTGSQPQHF
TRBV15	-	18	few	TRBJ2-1	TGTGCCACCAGCAGGTCGGGGGTTGGGGGCCTCGGGGGTAATGAGCAGTTCTTC	CATSRSGVGGLGGNEQFF
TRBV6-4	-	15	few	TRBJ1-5	TGTGCCAGCAGTGGCCTGGACTGGGGCAATCAGCCCCAGCATTTT	CASSGLDWGNQPQHF
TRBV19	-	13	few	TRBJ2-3	TGTGCCAGTAGTATAGACAGGGGAGATACGCAGTATTTT	CASSIDRGDTQYF
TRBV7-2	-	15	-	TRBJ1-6	TGTGCCAGCAGCTTAGTTTTGGGGGCCTATTCACCCCTCCACTTT	CASSLVLGAYSPLHF
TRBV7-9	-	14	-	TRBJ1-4	TGTGCCAGCAGGGTAGATGGGACTAATGAAAAACTGTTTTTT	CASRVDGTNEKLFF
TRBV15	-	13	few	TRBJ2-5	TGTGCCACCAGCAGTTTCTGGGGAGAGACCCAGTACTTC	CATSSFWGETQYF
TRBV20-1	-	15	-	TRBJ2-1	TGCAGTGCCCCTACAGAGCCCGGCTCCTACAATGAGCAGTTCTTC	CSAPTEPGSYNEQFF
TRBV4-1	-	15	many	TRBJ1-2	TGCGCCAGCAGCCCCCACTCTGGAGCTAACTATGGCTACACCTTC	CASSPHSGANYGYTF
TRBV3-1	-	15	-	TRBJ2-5	TGTGCCAGCAGCCAAGTGGGGAGCACCCAAGAGACCCAGTACTTC	CASSQVGSTQETQYF
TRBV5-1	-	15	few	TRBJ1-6	TGCGCCAGCAGCTTGGCTCAGGGGCTACGTTCACCCCTCCACTTT	CASSLAQGLRSPLHF
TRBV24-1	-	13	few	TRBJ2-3	TGTGCCACCAGTGAGCCTAACACAGATACGCAGTATTTT	CATSEPNTDTQYF
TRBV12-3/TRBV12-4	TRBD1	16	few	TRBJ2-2	TGTGCCAGCACCCGCTGGGACAGGGACCGGCCCGGGGAGCTGTTTTTT	CASTRWDRDRPGELFF
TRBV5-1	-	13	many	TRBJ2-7	TGCGCCAGCAGCTTCCAACAGGGCTACGAGCAGTACTTC	CASSFQQGYEQYF
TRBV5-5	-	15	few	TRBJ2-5	TGTGCCAGCAGTACCCCCGGGCGGTCCCAAGAGACCCAGTACTTC	CASSTPGRSQETQYF
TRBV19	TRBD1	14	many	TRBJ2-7	TGTGCCAGTAGCATCCGGGACAGCTCCTACGAGCAGTACTTC	CASSIRDSSYEQYF
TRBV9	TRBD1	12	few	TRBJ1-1	TGTGCCAGCAGCGCCCGGACAGGGGCGGCTTTCTTT	CASSARTGAAFF
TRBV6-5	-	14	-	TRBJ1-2	TGTGCCAGCAGTTTGGGACCGGTACCCTATGGCTACACCTTC	CASSLGPVPYGYTF
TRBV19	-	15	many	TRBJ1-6	TGTGCCAGTAGTATTACCGGACGCGATAAGGCACCCCTCCACTTT	CASSITGRDKAPLHF
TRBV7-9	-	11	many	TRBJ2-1	TGTGCCAGCAGCTTCGATGATGAGCAGTTCTTC	CASSFDDEQFF
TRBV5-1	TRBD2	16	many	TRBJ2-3	TGCGCCAGCAGCTTGGGGCTAGCGGTTCCCACAGATACGCAGTATTTT	CASSLGLAVPTDTQYF
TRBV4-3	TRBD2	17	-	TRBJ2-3	TGCGCCAGCAGCCAAGCTGGTATTAGCGGGGGCACAGATACGCAGTATTTT	CASSQAGISGGTDTQYF
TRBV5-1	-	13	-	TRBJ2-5	TGCGCCAGCAGCTTGGCCAGTCCGAAGACCCAGTACTTC	CASSLASPKTQYF
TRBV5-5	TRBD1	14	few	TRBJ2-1	TGTGCCAGCAGCTTGGCCCGCTGGGGACAGACGCAGTTCTTC	CASSLARWGQTQFF
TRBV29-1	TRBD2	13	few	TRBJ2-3	TGCAGCGTTGCCGGGACTACCAAAGATACGCAGTATTTT	CSVAGTTKDTQYF
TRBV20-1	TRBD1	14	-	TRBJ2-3	TGCAGTGCTAGCGGGACAGGGGGCACAGATACGCAGTATTTT	CSASGTGGTDTQYF
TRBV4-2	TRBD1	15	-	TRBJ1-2	TGTGCCAGCAGCCAAGGTACAGGGGCGCCCTATGGCTACACCTTC	CASSQGTGAPYGYTF
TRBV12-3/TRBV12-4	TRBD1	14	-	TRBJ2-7	TGTGCCAGCAGTTTAGGTCGGGACAGAAACGAGCAGTACTTC	CASSLGRDRNEQYF
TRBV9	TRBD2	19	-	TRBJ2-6	TGTGCCAGCAGCCCAATGGGACTAGCGGGGGTAACTGGGGCCAACGTCCTGACTTTC	CASSPMGLAGVTGANVLTF
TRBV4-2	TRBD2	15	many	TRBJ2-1	TGTGCCAGCAGCCAAGGAGCGGGGGGGCTTGATGAGCAGTTCTTC	CASSQGAGGLDEQFF
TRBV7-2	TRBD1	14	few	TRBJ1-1	TGTGCCAGCAGCTTAGAGGGGACAGGGCCGAGAGCTTTCTTT	CASSLEGTGPRAFF
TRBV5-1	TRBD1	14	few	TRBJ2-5	TGCGCCAGCAGCTTGGGACAGGGGGTTGAGACCCAGTACTTC	CASSLGQGVETQYF
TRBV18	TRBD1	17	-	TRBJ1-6	TGTGCCAGCTCACCAAATAGTTTGGACAGGGGTAATTCACCCCTCCACTTT	CASSPNSLDRGNSPLHF
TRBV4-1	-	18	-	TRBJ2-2	TGCGCCAGCAGCCAAGATTACGGGGGGCGCGTGGACACCGGGGAGCTGTTTTTT	CASSQDYGGRVDTGELFF
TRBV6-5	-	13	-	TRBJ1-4	TGTGCCAGCAGGGGGTTTCCTAATGAAAAACTGTTTTTT	CASRGFPNEKLFF
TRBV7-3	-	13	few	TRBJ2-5	TGTGCCAGCGGCGAGACGCAGCAGGAGACCCAGTACTTC	CASGETQQETQYF
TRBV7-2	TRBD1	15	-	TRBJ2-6	TGTGCCATCCCCCCCGGGGACAGGGCGAGGGACGTCCTGACTTTC	CAIPPGDRARDVLTF
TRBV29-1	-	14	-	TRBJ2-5	TGCAGCGTTGCCGGGGGCGATAAGTGGGAGACCCAGTACTTC	CSVAGGDKWETQYF
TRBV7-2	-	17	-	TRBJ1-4	TGTGCCAGCAGCTTAGAACCTACAGGTGCAACTAATGAAAAACTGTTTTTT	CASSLEPTGATNEKLFF
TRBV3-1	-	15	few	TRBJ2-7	TGTGCCAGCAGCCCCCGACCAGGGCCCGCTGGGGAGCAGTACTTC	CASSPRPGPAGEQYF
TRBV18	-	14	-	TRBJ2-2	TGTGCCAGCGCCTTGCGCTCCCGAACCGGGGAGCTGTTTTTT	CASALRSRTGELFF
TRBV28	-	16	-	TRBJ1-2	TGTGCCAGCAGTCACAAAAGGTCCCGACTACTCTATGGCTACACCTTC	CASSHKRSRLLYGYTF
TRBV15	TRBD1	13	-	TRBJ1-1	TGTGCCACCAGCCCCCAGGGACAGGGGTCAGCTTTCTTT	CATSPQGQGSAFF
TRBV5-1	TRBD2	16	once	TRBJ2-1	TGCGCCAGCAGCTTGCTAGCGGGGGGTACCTACAATGAGCAGTTCTTC	CASSLLAGGTYNEQFF
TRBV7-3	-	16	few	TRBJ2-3	TGTGCCAGCAGCTTGACTAGGGCTGGAGGCACAGATACGCAGTATTTT	CASSLTRAGGTDTQYF